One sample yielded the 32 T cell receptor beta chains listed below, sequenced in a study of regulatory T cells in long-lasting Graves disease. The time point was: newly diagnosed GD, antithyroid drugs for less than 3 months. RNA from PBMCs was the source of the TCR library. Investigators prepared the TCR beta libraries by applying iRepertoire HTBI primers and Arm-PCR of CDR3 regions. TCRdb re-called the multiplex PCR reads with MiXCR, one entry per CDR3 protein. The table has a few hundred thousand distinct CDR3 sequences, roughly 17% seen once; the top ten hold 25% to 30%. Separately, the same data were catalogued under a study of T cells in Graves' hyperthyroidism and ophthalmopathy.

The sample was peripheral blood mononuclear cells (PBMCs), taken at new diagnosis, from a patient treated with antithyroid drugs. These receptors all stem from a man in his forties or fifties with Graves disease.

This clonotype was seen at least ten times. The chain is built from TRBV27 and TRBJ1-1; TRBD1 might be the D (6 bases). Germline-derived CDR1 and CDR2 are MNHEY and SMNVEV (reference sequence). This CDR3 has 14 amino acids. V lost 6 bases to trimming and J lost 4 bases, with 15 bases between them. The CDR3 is CASSLGGRITEAFF. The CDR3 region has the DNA TGTGCCAGCAGCCTCGGGGGCCGTATCACTGAAGCTTTCTTT.

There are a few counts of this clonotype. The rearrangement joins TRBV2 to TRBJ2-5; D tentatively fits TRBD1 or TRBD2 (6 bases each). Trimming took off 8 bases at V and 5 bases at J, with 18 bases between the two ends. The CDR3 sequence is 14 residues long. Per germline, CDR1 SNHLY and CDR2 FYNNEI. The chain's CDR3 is CASGGTTSGETQYF. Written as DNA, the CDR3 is TGTGCCAGCGGGGGGACAACATCGGGGGAGACCCAGTACTTC. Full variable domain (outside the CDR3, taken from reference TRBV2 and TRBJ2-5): EPEVTQTPSHQVTQMGQEVILRCVPISNHLYFYWYRQILGQKVEFLVSFYNNEISEKSEIFDDQFSVERPDGSNFTLKIRSTKLEDSAMYFCASGGTTSGETQYFGPGTRLLVL.

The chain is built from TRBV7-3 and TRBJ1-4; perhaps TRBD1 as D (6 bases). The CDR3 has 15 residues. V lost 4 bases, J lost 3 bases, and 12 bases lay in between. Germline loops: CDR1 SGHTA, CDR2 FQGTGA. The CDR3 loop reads CASSSSQGPNEKLFF. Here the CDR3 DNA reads TGTGCCAGCAGCTCGTCACAGGGCCCTAATGAAAAACTGTTTTTT.

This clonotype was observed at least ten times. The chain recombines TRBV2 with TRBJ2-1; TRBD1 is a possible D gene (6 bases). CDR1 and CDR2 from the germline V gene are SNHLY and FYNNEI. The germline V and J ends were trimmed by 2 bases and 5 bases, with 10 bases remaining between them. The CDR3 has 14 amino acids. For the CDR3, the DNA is TGTGCCAGCAGTGAACAGGGGTGGGACAATGAGCAGTTCTTC. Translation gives CASSEQGWDNEQFF.

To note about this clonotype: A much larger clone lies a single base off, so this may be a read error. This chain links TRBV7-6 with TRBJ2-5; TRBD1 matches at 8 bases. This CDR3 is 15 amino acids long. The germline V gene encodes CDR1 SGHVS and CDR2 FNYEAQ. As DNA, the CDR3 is TGTGCCGGCAGCACGGGACAGGAACTCCAAGAGACCCAGTACTTC. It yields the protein CAGSTGQELQETQYF.

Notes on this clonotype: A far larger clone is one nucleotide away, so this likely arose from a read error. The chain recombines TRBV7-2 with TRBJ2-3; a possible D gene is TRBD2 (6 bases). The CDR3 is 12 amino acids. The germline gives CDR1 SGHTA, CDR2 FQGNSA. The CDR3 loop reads CASSGRGGTRYF. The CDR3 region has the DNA TGTGCCAGCAGCGGCCGGGGAGGTACGCGGTATTTT. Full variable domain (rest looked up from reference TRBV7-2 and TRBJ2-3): GAGVSQSPSNKVTEKGKDVELRCDPISGHTALYWYRQSLGQGLEFLIYFQGNSAPDKSGLPSDRFSAERTGGSVSTLTIQRTQQEDSAVYLCASSGRGGTRYFGPGTRLTVL.

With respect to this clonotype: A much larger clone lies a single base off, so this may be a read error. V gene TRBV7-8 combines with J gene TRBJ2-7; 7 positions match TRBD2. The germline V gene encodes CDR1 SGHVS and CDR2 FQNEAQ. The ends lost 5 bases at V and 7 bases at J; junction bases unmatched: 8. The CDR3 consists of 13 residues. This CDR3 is CASSGTTSGEQYF. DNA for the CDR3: TGTGCCAGCAGCGGGACTACTTCGGGGGAGCAGTACTTC.

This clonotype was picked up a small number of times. CDR3 bases: TGCAGCGTGCAGACTAGCGGGGGTAGCTCCTACGAGCAGTACTTC. Translation gives CSVQTSGGSSYEQYF. This rearrangement joins TRBV29-1 to TRBJ2-7; 12 nucleotides align to TRBD2. J was trimmed by 0 bases and V by 6 bases; bases with no gene match: 6. Germline loops: CDR1 SQVTM, CDR2 ANQGSEA. This CDR3 region has 15 residues.

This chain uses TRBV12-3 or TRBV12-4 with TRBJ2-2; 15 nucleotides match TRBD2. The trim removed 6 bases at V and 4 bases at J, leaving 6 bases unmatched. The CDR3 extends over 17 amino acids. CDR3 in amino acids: CASSLGLAGGITGELFF. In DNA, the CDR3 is TGTGCCAGCAGCCTCGGACTAGCGGGAGGGATCACCGGGGAGCTGTTTTTT.

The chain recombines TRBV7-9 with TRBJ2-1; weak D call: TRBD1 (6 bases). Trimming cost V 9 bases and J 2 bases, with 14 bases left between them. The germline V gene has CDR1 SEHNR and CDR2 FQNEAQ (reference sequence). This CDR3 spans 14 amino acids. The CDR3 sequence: CASVRGGAYNEQFF. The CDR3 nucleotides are TGTGCCAGTGTCCGAGGGGGAGCCTACAATGAGCAGTTCTTC.

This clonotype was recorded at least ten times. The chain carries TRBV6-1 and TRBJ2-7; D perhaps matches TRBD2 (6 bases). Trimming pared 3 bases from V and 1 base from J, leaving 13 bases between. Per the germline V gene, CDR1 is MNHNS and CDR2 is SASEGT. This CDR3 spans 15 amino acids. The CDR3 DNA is TGTGCCAGCAGTGACAGGGACTCCCTTTCCTACGAGCAGTACTTC. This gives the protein CASSDRDSLSYEQYF.

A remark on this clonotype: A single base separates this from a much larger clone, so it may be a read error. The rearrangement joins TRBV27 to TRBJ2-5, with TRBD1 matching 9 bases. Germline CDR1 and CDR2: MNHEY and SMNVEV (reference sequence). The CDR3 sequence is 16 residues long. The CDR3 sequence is CASSLNRGPPLETPYF. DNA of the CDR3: TGTGCCAGCAGTTTAAACAGGGGGCCGCCTTTAGAGACCCCGTACTTC.

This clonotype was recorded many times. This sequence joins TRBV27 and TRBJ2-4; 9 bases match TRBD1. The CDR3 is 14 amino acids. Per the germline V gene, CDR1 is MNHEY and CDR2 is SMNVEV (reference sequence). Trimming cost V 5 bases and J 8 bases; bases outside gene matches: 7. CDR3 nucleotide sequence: TGTGCCAGCAGTACTAGGGACAGGGTCGACATTCAGTACTTC. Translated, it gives CASSTRDRVDIQYF.

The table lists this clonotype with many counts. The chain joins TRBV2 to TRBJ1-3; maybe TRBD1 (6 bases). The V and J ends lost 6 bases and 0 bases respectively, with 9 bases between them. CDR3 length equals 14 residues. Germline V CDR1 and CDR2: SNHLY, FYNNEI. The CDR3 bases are TGTGCCAGCAGCAGACAGGTCTCTGGAAACACCATATATTTT. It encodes CASSRQVSGNTIYF.

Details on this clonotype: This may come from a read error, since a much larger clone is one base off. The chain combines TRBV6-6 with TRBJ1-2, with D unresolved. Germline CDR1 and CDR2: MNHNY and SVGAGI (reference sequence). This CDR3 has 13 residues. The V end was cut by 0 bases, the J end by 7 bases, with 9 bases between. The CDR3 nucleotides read TGTGCCAGCAGTTACTCGGGTGCAGGTGGCTACACCTTC. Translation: CASSYSGAGGYTF.

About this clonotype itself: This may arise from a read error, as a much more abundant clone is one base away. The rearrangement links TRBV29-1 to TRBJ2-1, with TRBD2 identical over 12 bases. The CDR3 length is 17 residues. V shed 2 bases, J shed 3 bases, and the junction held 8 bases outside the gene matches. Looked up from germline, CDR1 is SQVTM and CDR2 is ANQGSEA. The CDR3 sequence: CSVERASGGDFYNEQFF. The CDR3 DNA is TGCAGCGTTGAAAGGGCTAGCGGGGGGGACTTCTACAATGAGCAGTTCTTC.

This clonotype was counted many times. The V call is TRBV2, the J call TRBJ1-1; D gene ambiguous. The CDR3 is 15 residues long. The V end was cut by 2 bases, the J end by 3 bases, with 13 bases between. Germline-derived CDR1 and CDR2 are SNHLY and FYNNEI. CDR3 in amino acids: CASSERRLDYTEAFF. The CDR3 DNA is TGTGCCAGCAGTGAACGCCGCCTAGATTACACTGAAGCTTTCTTT.

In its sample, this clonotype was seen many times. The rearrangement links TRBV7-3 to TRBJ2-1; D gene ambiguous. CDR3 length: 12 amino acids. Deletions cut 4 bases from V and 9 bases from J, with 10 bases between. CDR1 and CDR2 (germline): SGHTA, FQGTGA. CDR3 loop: CASSSQKGEQFF. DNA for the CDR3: TGTGCCAGCAGCTCGCAGAAGGGTGAGCAGTTCTTC.

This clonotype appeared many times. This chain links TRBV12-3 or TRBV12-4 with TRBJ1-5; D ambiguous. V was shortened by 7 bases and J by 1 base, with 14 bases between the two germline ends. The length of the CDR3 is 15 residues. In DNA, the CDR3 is TGTGCCAGCATTAGGCCTGGAGGAAGCAATCAGCCCCAGCATTTT. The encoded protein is CASIRPGGSNQPQHF.

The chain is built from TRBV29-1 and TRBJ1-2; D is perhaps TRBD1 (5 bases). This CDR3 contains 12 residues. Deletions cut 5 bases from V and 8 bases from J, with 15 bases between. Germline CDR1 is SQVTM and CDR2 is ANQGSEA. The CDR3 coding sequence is TGCAGCGTTTCTACCGACAGCCACGGCTACACCTTC. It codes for CSVSTDSHGYTF.

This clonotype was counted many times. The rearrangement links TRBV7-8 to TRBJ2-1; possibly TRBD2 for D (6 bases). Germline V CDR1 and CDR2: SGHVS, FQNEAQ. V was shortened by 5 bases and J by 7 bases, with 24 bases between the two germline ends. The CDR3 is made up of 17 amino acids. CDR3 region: CASSPEPGLTVPNEQFF. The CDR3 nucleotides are TGTGCCAGCAGCCCAGAACCGGGACTCACGGTTCCTAATGAGCAGTTCTTC.

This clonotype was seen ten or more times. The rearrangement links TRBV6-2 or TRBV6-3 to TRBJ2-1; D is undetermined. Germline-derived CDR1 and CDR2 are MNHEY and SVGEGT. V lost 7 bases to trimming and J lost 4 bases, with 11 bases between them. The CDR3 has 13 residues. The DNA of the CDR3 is TGTGCCAGCAAAGGGTTCGGGTACAATGAGCAGTTCTTC. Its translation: CASKGFGYNEQFF.

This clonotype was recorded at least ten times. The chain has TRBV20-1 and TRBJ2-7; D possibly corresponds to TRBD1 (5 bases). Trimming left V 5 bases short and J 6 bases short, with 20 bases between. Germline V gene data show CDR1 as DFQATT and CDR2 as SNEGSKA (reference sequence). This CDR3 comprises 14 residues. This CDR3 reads CSAPPGGHGVEQYF. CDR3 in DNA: TGCAGTGCTCCTCCCGGTGGACATGGGGTCGAGCAGTACTTC.

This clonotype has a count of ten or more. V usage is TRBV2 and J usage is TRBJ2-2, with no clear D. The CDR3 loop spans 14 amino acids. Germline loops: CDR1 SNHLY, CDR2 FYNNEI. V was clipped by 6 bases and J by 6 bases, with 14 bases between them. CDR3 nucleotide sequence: TGTGCCAGCAGCGTCCTGGGCGTAGCCGGGGAGCTGTTTTTT. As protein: CASSVLGVAGELFF.

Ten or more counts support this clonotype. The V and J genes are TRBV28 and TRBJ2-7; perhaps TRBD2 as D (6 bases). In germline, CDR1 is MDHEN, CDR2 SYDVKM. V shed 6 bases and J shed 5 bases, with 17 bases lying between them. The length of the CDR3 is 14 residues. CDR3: CASSLTSLQNEQYF. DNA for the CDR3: TGTGCCAGCAGCCTCACTAGCCTTCAAAACGAGCAGTACTTC.

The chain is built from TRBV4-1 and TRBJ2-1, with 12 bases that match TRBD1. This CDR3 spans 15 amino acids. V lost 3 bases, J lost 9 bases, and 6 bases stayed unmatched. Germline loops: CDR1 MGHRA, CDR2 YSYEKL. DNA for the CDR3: TGCGCCAGCAGCCATCCGGGACAGGGGGCGGGTGAGCAGTTCTTC. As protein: CASSHPGQGAGEQFF.

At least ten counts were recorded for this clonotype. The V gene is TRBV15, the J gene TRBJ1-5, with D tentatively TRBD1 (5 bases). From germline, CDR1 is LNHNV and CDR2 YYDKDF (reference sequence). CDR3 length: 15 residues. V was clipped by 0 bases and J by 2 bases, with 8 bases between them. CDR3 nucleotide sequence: TGTGCCACCAGCAGAGATCGGGACCGCAATCAGCCCCAGCATTTT. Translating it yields CATSRDRDRNQPQHF.

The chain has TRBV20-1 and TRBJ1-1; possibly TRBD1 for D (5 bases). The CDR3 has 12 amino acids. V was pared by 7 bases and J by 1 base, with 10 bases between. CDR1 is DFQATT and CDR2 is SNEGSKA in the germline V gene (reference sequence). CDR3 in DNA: TGCAGTGTTCTAAGGGGGAACACTGAAGCTTTCTTT. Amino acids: CSVLRGNTEAFF.

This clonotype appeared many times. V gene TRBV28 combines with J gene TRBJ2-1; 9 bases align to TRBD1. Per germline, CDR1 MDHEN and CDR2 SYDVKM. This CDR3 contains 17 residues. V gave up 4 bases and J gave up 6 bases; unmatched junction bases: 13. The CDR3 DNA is TGTGCCAGCAGTTCAATGACCGGGACAGGGAGTCTCAATGAGCAGTTCTTC. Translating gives CASSSMTGTGSLNEQFF.

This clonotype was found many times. The CDR3 spells CASSQGVSYEQYF. DNA of the CDR3: TGTGCCAGCAGCCAAGGGGTCTCCTACGAGCAGTACTTC. V gene TRBV28 combines with J gene TRBJ2-7; D perhaps matches TRBD1 (5 bases). The CDR3 is 13 amino acids. V gave up 6 bases and J gave up 0 bases, with 9 bases separating them. Germline assignment: CDR1 MDHEN and CDR2 SYDVKM.

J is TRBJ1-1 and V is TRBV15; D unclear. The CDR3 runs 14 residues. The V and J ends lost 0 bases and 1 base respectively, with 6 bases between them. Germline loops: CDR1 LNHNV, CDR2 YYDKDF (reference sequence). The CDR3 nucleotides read TGTGCCACCAGCAGAGATTCCAGGAACACTGAAGCTTTCTTT. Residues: CATSRDSRNTEAFF.

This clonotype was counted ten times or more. The CDR3 loop is CAWAKGRAYEQYF. The CDR3, as DNA: TGTGCCTGGGCGAAGGGGAGGGCCTACGAGCAGTACTTC. J is TRBJ2-7 and V is TRBV30; 7 positions agree with TRBD2. Germline V lookup: CDR1 GTSNPN, CDR2 SVGIG (reference sequence). This CDR3 has 13 amino acids. V was clipped by 5 bases and J by 2 bases; unmatched bases: 6.